Reported below is one T cell receptor (beta chain). The data originate from a study of OX40 agonist ivuxolimab in advanced cancers. Germline trimming cut 0 bases from V and 9 bases from J; bases unmatched to any gene: 8. The germline V gene has CDR1 SGHTA and CDR2 FQGNSA. CDR3 length: 16 residues. Data came from immunoSEQ multiplex PCR; TCRdb stores just in-frame clones and leaves some out. The sample has tens of thousands of clones, 87% seen once; the top ten hold approximately 2%. The gene calls are TRBV7-2 and TRBJ1-4, with TRBD1 matching 9 bases. The sequence came from an adult with an advanced solid tumor such as melanoma, head and neck, liver or kidney cancer. The specimen comprised CD4+ or CD8+ T cells sorted from blood, sampled in a trial of the OX40 agonist ivuxolimab. The CDR3 reads CASSLAGTGLDKKLFF. The CDR3, as DNA: TGTGCCAGCAGCTTAGCTGGGACAGGGTTGGATAAAAAACTGTTTTTT.